A selection of T cell receptor beta chains follows, all from one sample in a study of blood T cells in healthy people across ages. TCRdb re-called the 5' RACE reads with MiXCR, one entry per CDR3 protein. The table shows 1.5 million to 2 million distinct CDR3 sequences, with around half occurring only once. Sequencing input: blood. Every receptor here comes from a woman between 40 and 55 years old in good health. Both conserved end residues are part of each CDR3. The D gene is left open where the match is weak. Rows give clone size only sometimes, using once, few, many, or a class for an expanded clone.

TRBD1	15	TRBV2	-	TRBJ2-3	CASSEARTGANIQYF	TGTGCCAGCAGTGAAGCAAGGACAGGGGCGAACATTCAGTATTTT
TRBD1	15	TRBV7-2	-	TRBJ1-2	CASSFGQLTGGGYTF	TGTGCCAGCAGCTTCGGGCAATTGACAGGGGGTGGCTACACCTTC
-	13	TRBV7-2	-	TRBJ2-7	CASSPQRFYEQYF	TGTGCCAGCAGCCCGCAACGTTTCTACGAGCAGTACTTC
-	13	TRBV20-1	once	TRBJ1-2	CSARPRANYGYTF	TGCAGTGCCCGACCGAGAGCTAACTATGGCTACACCTTC
-	15	TRBV5-4	few	TRBJ2-3	CASSLDRAGTDTQYF	TGTGCCAGCAGCTTGGATAGGGCGGGCACAGATACGCAGTATTTT
-	14	TRBV4-3	-	TRBJ2-7	CASSQDQGNDEQYF	TGCGCCAGCAGCCAAGATCAGGGGAACGACGAGCAGTACTTC
-	14	TRBV2	few	TRBJ2-7	CASSEWRGPYEQYF	TGTGCCAGCAGTGAATGGAGGGGACCCTACGAGCAGTACTTC
-	14	TRBV7-2	-	TRBJ2-1	CASSVAGRSNEQFF	TGTGCCAGCAGCGTAGCTGGCCGTTCCAATGAGCAGTTCTTC
-	13	TRBV6-2/TRBV6-3	many	TRBJ2-7	CASSYSVSYEQYF	TGTGCCAGCAGTTACTCCGTCTCCTACGAGCAGTACTTC
-	13	TRBV7-2	many	TRBJ2-4	CASSLGAKNIQYF	TGTGCCAGCAGCTTAGGGGCCAAAAACATTCAGTACTTC
-	13	TRBV7-6	many	TRBJ2-7	CASSLAQGGEQYF	TGTGCCAGCAGCTTAGCGCAGGGGGGCGAGCAGTACTTC
TRBD1	14	TRBV5-6	many	TRBJ2-7	CASSLRTGRYEQYF	TGTGCCAGCAGCCTACGGACAGGGAGATACGAGCAGTACTTC
-	10	TRBV20-1	many	TRBJ2-1	CSAYINEQFF	TGCAGTGCTTACATCAATGAGCAGTTCTTC
-	14	TRBV15	-	TRBJ1-5	CATSGPRSNQPQHF	TGTGCCACCAGCGGCCCGCGTAGCAATCAGCCCCAGCATTTT
-	15	TRBV7-2	-	TRBJ1-2	CASSLVEGGYNGYTF	TGTGCCAGCAGCTTAGTAGAAGGGGGATATAATGGCTACACCTTC
TRBD1	16	TRBV7-2	-	TRBJ1-2	CAGSSQGAIMNYGYTF	TGTGCCGGCAGCTCACAGGGGGCGATAATGAACTATGGCTACACCTTC
TRBD2	15	TRBV2	once	TRBJ2-5	CASRGLADFSETQYF	TGTGCCAGCAGGGGGCTAGCGGACTTCTCAGAGACCCAGTACTTC
-	16	TRBV5-1	-	TRBJ2-1	CASSLDGGAYLNEQFF	TGCGCCAGCAGCTTGGATGGGGGGGCCTATTTAAATGAGCAGTTCTTC
TRBD1	13	TRBV20-1	-	TRBJ2-7	CSGTRDRDYEQYF	TGCAGTGGCACCCGGGACAGGGACTACGAGCAGTACTTC
-	15	TRBV7-2	few	TRBJ2-3	CASSFRRGSSDTQYF	TGTGCCAGCAGCTTTCGACGGGGGTCCTCAGATACGCAGTATTTT
-	13	TRBV7-2	-	TRBJ1-2	CASSPGGADGYTF	TGTGCCAGCAGCCCCGGGGGGGCTGATGGCTACACCTTC
-	14	TRBV15	-	TRBJ2-7	CATSRQGSSYEQYF	TGTGCCACCAGCAGACAGGGAAGCTCCTACGAGCAGTACTTC
TRBD1	13	TRBV29-1	-	TRBJ1-2	CSVSGGRDYGYTF	TGCAGCGTATCAGGGGGCCGGGACTATGGCTACACCTTC
TRBD1	16	TRBV27	few	TRBJ1-4	CASSLTGGGGNEKLFF	TGTGCCAGCAGTTTAACAGGGGGCGGTGGTAATGAAAAACTGTTTTTT
TRBD1	15	TRBV5-1	-	TRBJ1-4	CASSSTGGVEEKLFF	TGCGCCAGCAGCTCTACAGGGGGTGTTGAGGAAAAACTGTTTTTT
-	12	TRBV6-2/TRBV6-3	few	TRBJ2-1	CASLARYNEQFF	TGTGCCAGTTTGGCTCGGTACAATGAGCAGTTCTTC
TRBD1	16	TRBV4-2	-	TRBJ2-7	CASSQGDEGGKNEQYF	TGTGCCAGCAGCCAAGGAGATGAAGGGGGCAAGAACGAGCAGTACTTC
-	13	TRBV19	few	TRBJ2-5	CASGRRGEETQYF	TGTGCCAGTGGACGAAGAGGAGAAGAGACCCAGTACTTC
-	11	TRBV12-3/TRBV12-4	few	TRBJ2-5	CASRAAETQYF	TGTGCCAGCAGGGCCGCAGAGACCCAGTACTTC
-	14	TRBV6-1	-	TRBJ1-4	CASNPGGNGEKLFF	TGTGCCAGCAATCCGGGAGGGAACGGTGAAAAACTGTTTTTT
TRBD2	15	TRBV9	-	TRBJ2-7	CASSETSGDVYEQYF	TGTGCCAGCAGCGAGACTAGCGGGGATGTCTACGAGCAGTACTTC
-	17	TRBV27	-	TRBJ2-5	CASSPYGGIGLQETQYF	TGTGCCAGCAGTCCATACGGGGGAATTGGACTCCAAGAGACCCAGTACTTC
-	14	TRBV4-2	few	TRBJ2-5	CASSQGTDLGTQYF	TGTGCCAGCAGCCAAGGAACCGATCTGGGGACCCAGTACTTC
-	14	TRBV5-1	few	TRBJ2-4	CASSSDRPPNIQYF	TGCGCCAGCAGCTCTGACAGGCCCCCAAACATTCAGTACTTC
TRBD1	16	TRBV12-3/TRBV12-4	few	TRBJ2-3	CASTGQGAQAGDTQYF	TGTGCCAGCACCGGACAGGGGGCGCAGGCCGGGGATACGCAGTATTTT
-	19	TRBV11-2	-	TRBJ1-2	CASSLSPDSVGGVMRGYTF	TGTGCCAGCAGCTTAAGCCCAGACTCCGTGGGCGGGGTTATGCGTGGCTACACCTTC
TRBD1	16	TRBV20-1	-	TRBJ2-5	CSARSPNRGRRETQYF	TGCAGTGCTAGATCCCCCAACAGGGGGCGTAGGGAGACCCAGTACTTC
-	11	TRBV11-1	once	TRBJ2-1	CASSLWVEQFF	TGTGCCAGCAGCTTATGGGTCGAGCAGTTCTTC
-	14	TRBV6-6	-	TRBJ1-4	CASRKDGTNEKLFF	TGTGCCAGCAGGAAGGACGGAACTAATGAAAAACTGTTTTTT
-	13	TRBV18	few	TRBJ2-7	CASSPTIDYEQYF	TGTGCCAGCTCACCTACCATAGACTACGAGCAGTACTTC
TRBD2	16	TRBV4-1	-	TRBJ2-3	CASSRLLAVEADTQYF	TGCGCCAGCAGCCGCCTACTAGCGGTCGAGGCAGATACGCAGTATTTT
TRBD2	20	TRBV12-5	once	TRBJ2-6	CASGWAPGAGGLSGANVLTF	TGTGCTAGTGGTTGGGCCCCCGGCGCGGGGGGTCTCTCTGGGGCCAACGTCCTGACTTTC
-	12	TRBV7-8	-	TRBJ2-3	CASSLASNLRYF	TGTGCCAGCAGCCTAGCCTCGAACCTGCGGTATTTT
-	14	TRBV5-1	-	TRBJ1-1	CASSPTGRDTEAFF	TGCGCCAGCAGCCCTACTGGGAGAGACACTGAAGCTTTCTTT
TRBD1	15	TRBV12-3/TRBV12-4	-	TRBJ1-2	CASSPQDRGPYGYTF	TGTGCCAGCAGTCCTCAAGACAGGGGACCCTATGGCTACACCTTC